This TCR beta chain was captured in a study of CD8 T cells in ankylosing spondylitis. This clonotype was seen just once. Each CDR3 protein is one row after TCRdb ran MiXCR on the 5' RACE reads. Among around 100,000 distinct CDR3 sequences listed, 24% were seen once. Germline V gene lookup returns CDR1 SGHKS and CDR2 YYEKEE (reference sequence). V was shortened by 4 bases and J by 1 base, with 15 bases between the two germline ends. CDR3 length: 15 amino acids. This rearrangement joins TRBV5-5 to TRBJ2-7, with D perhaps TRBD2 (6 bases). This TCR came from a male donor with ankylosing spondylitis. Sequenced input: synovial fluid, either unsorted or a sorted T cell fraction (not recorded which). This CDR3 reads CASSPGLAKSYEQYF. CDR3 nucleotide sequence: TGTGCCAGCAGCCCGGGGCTAGCGAAATCCTACGAGCAGTACTTC.